This T cell receptor beta chain was identified in a study of blood T cell repertoires in COVID-19. Profiling relied on immunoSEQ multiplex PCR, and the TCRdb table lists in-frame clones only, not all of them. The data hold some 250,000 clones, with 88% observed a single time. Trimming at V came to 6 bases and at J to 1 base, leaving 7 bases not matched to a gene. Germline-derived CDR1 and CDR2 are MDHEN and SYDVKM. The CDR3 is 15 amino acids. The sequenced sample consisted of peripheral blood. The chain joins TRBV28 to TRBJ2-5; 8 bases are shared with TRBD2. The clonotype was recovered from a woman aged 25 to 39 with acute or convalescent COVID-19. CDR3 DNA sequence: TGTGCCAGCAGGGGATTAGCGGGGATCCAAGAGACCCAGTACTTC. Residues: CASRGLAGIQETQYF.